Listed below are T cell receptor beta chains from one sample, sequenced in a study of early T cells in non-severe SARS-CoV-2 infection. TCRdb recomputed calls from the 5' RACE reads with MiXCR, one row per CDR3 protein. The sample lists 29,000 or so distinct CDR3 sequences, roughly 5% occurring once. What was sequenced was whole blood. The receptors originated from an adult who was a healthcare worker with PCR-confirmed SARS-CoV-2 infection or an uninfected control (not recorded which). CDR3s include the opening cysteine and the closing phenylalanine or tryptophan. D genes are given only for firm matches. Only part of the rows carry a size: once, few, many, or a class if the clone is expanded.

J gene: TRBJ1-1; clone size: many; V gene: TRBV6-5; D gene: NA; CDR3 protein: CASSYGQNTEAFF; CDR3 DNA: TGTGCCAGCAGTTATGGTCAGAACACTGAAGCTTTCTTT
J gene: TRBJ2-6; clone size: many; V gene: TRBV27; D gene: NA; CDR3 protein: CASSLQSSGANVLTF; CDR3 DNA: TGTGCCAGCAGTTTACAGTCCTCTGGGGCCAACGTCCTGACTTTC
J gene: TRBJ2-1; clone size: many; V gene: TRBV6-4; D gene: TRBD1; CDR3 protein: CASSDGTGGNEQFF; CDR3 DNA: TGTGCCAGCAGTGACGGGACAGGGGGCAATGAGCAGTTCTTC
J gene: TRBJ2-2; clone size: few; V gene: TRBV11-3; D gene: NA; CDR3 protein: CASSLSGDPTTGELFF; CDR3 DNA: TGTGCCAGCAGCTTATCGGGGGACCCTACCACCGGGGAGCTGTTTTTT
J gene: TRBJ2-1; clone size: few; V gene: TRBV6-4; D gene: TRBD2; CDR3 protein: CASSPRGYGTNNEQFF; CDR3 DNA: TGTGCCAGCAGCCCGCGTGGCTACGGGACTAACAATGAGCAGTTCTTC
J gene: TRBJ2-3; clone size: many; V gene: TRBV20-1; D gene: NA; CDR3 protein: CSAGDMADTQFF; CDR3 DNA: TGCAGTGCTGGAGATATGGCGGATACGCAGTTTTTT
J gene: TRBJ2-7; clone size: many; V gene: TRBV6-5; D gene: TRBD1; CDR3 protein: CASSSGTGLSYEQYF; CDR3 DNA: TGTGCCAGCAGTTCGGGGACAGGGCTCTCCTACGAGCAGTACTTC
J gene: TRBJ2-1; clone size: NA; V gene: TRBV9; D gene: TRBD2; CDR3 protein: CASSPHVLAGSYEQFF; CDR3 DNA: TGTGCCAGCAGCCCTCACGTACTAGCGGGTTCCTATGAGCAGTTCTTC
J gene: TRBJ2-4; clone size: many; V gene: TRBV15; D gene: NA; CDR3 protein: CATSRDIQGSDIQYF; CDR3 DNA: TGTGCCACCAGCAGAGATATTCAGGGGTCGGACATTCAGTACTTC
J gene: TRBJ2-3; clone size: few; V gene: TRBV3-1; D gene: NA; CDR3 protein: CASSHPPLDSTDTQYF; CDR3 DNA: TGTGCCAGCAGCCATCCTCCTCTGGACAGCACAGATACGCAGTATTTT
J gene: TRBJ2-7; clone size: few; V gene: TRBV2; D gene: NA; CDR3 protein: CASKRGGQATYEQYF; CDR3 DNA: TGTGCCAGCAAACGGGGAGGACAGGCGACCTACGAGCAGTACTTC
J gene: TRBJ1-1; clone size: many; V gene: TRBV7-6; D gene: TRBD1; CDR3 protein: CASSLGTGALNTEAFF; CDR3 DNA: TGTGCCAGCAGCTTAGGTACAGGGGCCTTGAACACTGAAGCTTTCTTT
J gene: TRBJ2-3; clone size: many; V gene: TRBV20-1; D gene: NA; CDR3 protein: CSARGWAEGGTQYF; CDR3 DNA: TGCAGTGCTAGAGGCTGGGCGGAAGGGGGTACGCAGTATTTT
J gene: TRBJ1-6; clone size: many; V gene: TRBV20-1; D gene: NA; CDR3 protein: CSAREEGLGYNSPLHF; CDR3 DNA: TGCAGTGCTAGAGAAGAGGGCTTAGGGTATAATTCACCCCTCCACTTT
J gene: TRBJ1-1; clone size: many; V gene: TRBV2; D gene: NA; CDR3 protein: CASSEERRRNTEAFF; CDR3 DNA: TGTGCCAGCAGTGAAGAACGGAGAAGGAACACTGAAGCTTTCTTT
J gene: TRBJ2-2; clone size: many; V gene: TRBV10-1; D gene: TRBD2; CDR3 protein: CASSPVSGIRTGELFF; CDR3 DNA: TGCGCCAGCAGTCCCGTCAGCGGGATCCGGACCGGGGAGCTGTTTTTT
J gene: TRBJ2-3; clone size: many; V gene: TRBV12-3/TRBV12-4; D gene: NA; CDR3 protein: CASARGASTDTQYF; CDR3 DNA: TGTGCCAGCGCCCGGGGGGCCTCCACAGATACGCAGTATTTT
J gene: TRBJ2-7; clone size: many; V gene: TRBV18; D gene: NA; CDR3 protein: CASSPREADYEQYF; CDR3 DNA: TGTGCCAGCTCACCACGAGAGGCCGACTACGAGCAGTACTTC
J gene: TRBJ2-7; clone size: NA; V gene: TRBV10-2; D gene: NA; CDR3 protein: CASTGMVGGMNYEQYF; CDR3 DNA: TGCGCCAGCACAGGGATGGTTGGGGGTATGAACTACGAGCAGTACTTC
J gene: TRBJ2-1; clone size: NA; V gene: TRBV3-1; D gene: NA; CDR3 protein: CASSHSSSNEQFF; CDR3 DNA: TGTGCCAGCAGCCATTCTAGCAGCAATGAGCAGTTCTTC
J gene: TRBJ2-2; clone size: many; V gene: TRBV7-2; D gene: NA; CDR3 protein: CASSLMWAGGTGELFF; CDR3 DNA: TGTGCCAGCAGCTTAATGTGGGCAGGGGGGACCGGGGAGCTGTTTTTT
J gene: TRBJ1-1; clone size: NA; V gene: TRBV6-6; D gene: NA; CDR3 protein: CASSYSGRQGTEAFF; CDR3 DNA: TGTGCCAGCAGTTACTCGGGCAGACAAGGCACTGAAGCTTTCTTT
J gene: TRBJ1-1; clone size: many; V gene: TRBV5-1; D gene: NA; CDR3 protein: CASSPGSGSVLDEAFF; CDR3 DNA: TGCGCCAGCAGCCCGGGGTCGGGGTCCGTCCTGGATGAAGCTTTCTTT
J gene: TRBJ1-5; clone size: NA; V gene: TRBV12-3/TRBV12-4; D gene: NA; CDR3 protein: CASSFGDTGNQPQHF; CDR3 DNA: TGTGCCAGCAGTTTTGGGGACACGGGGAATCAGCCCCAGCATTTT
J gene: TRBJ2-2; clone size: many; V gene: TRBV20-1; D gene: NA; CDR3 protein: CSARASANTGELFF; CDR3 DNA: TGCAGTGCTAGGGCTAGCGCAAACACCGGGGAGCTGTTTTTT
J gene: TRBJ2-2; clone size: many; V gene: TRBV29-1; D gene: TRBD2; CDR3 protein: CSVGKREGDGELFF; CDR3 DNA: TGCAGCGTTGGTAAGCGGGAGGGCGACGGGGAGCTGTTTTTT
J gene: TRBJ2-7; clone size: few; V gene: TRBV27; D gene: NA; CDR3 protein: CASRGAGDGYEQYF; CDR3 DNA: TGTGCCAGTCGAGGAGCTGGCGACGGATACGAGCAGTACTTC